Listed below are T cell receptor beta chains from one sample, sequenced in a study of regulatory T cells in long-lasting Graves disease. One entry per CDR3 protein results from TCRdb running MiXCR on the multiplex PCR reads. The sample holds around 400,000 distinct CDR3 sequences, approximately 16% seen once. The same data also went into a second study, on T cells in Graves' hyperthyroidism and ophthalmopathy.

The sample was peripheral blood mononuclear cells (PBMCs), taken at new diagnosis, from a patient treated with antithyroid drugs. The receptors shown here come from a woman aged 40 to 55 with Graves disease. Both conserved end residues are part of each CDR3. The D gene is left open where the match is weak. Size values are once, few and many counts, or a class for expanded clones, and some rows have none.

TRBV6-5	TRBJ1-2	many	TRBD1	CASSYGAGGASSMLPAVFYGYTF	TGTGCCAGCAGTTATGGGGCAGGGGGCGCTTCATCGATGTTACCGGCGGTCTTCTATGGCTACACCTTC
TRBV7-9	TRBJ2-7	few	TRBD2	CASSLPSRTSGIYEQYF	TGTGCCAGCAGCTTACCTTCCCGGACTAGCGGGATCTACGAGCAGTACTTC
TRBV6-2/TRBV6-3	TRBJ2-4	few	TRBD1	CASSEPGQGNIQYF	TGTGCCAGCAGTGAACCCGGACAGGGTAACATTCAGTACTTC
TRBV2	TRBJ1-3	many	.	CASSDPESGNTIYF	TGTGCCAGCAGTGACCCGGAGTCTGGAAACACCATATATTTT
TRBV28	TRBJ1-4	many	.	CASIDSSNEKLFF	TGTGCCAGCATTGACAGCAGTAATGAAAAACTGTTTTTT
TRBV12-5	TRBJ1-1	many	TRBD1	CASGFTGQGSGGTEAFF	TGTGCTAGTGGCTTTACCGGACAGGGGTCGGGTGGGACTGAAGCTTTCTTT
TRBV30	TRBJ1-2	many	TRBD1	CAWTRQGKEPRSYGYTF	TGTGCCTGGACCCGACAGGGGAAGGAACCGCGTAGCTATGGCTACACCTTC
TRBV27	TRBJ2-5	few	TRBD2	CASSLVAGGPQETQYF	TGTGCCAGCAGTTTAGTAGCGGGAGGGCCCCAAGAGACCCAGTACTTC
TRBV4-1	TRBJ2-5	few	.	CASSQGSVTDQETQYF	TGCGCCAGCAGCCAAGGGTCCGTGACAGATCAAGAGACCCAGTACTTC
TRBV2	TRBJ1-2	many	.	CASGDGYGYTF	TGTGCCAGCGGGGACGGCTATGGCTACACCTTC
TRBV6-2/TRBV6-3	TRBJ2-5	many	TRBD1	CASSSRQGQETQYF	TGTGCCAGCAGTTCCCGACAGGGACAAGAGACCCAGTACTTC
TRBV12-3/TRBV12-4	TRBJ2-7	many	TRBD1	CASSLLGQADYEQYF	TGTGCCAGCAGTTTACTGGGACAGGCCGACTACGAGCAGTACTTC
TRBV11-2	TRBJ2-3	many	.	CASSYLGYTDTQYF	TGTGCCAGCAGCTACTTAGGGTACACAGATACGCAGTATTTT
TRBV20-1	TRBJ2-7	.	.	CSARDPVWSYEQYF	TGCAGTGCTAGAGATCCGGTCTGGTCCTACGAGCAGTACTTC
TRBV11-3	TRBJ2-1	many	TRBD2	CASSSNVAGRASSYNEQFF	TGTGCCAGCAGCTCAAACGTAGCGGGCCGGGCTAGCTCCTACAATGAGCAGTTCTTC
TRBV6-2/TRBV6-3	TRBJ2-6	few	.	CASLKRWGAGANVLTF	TGTGCCAGCTTAAAAAGGTGGGGGGCTGGGGCCAACGTCCTGACTTTC
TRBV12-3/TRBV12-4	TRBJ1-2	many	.	CASSPNGAGYGYTF	TGTGCCAGCAGTCCTAACGGGGCCGGCTATGGCTACACCTTC
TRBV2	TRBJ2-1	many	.	CASTQGYNEQFF	TGTGCCAGCACGCAAGGGTACAATGAGCAGTTCTTC
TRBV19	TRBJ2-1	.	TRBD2	CASTSGRDNNEQFF	TGTGCCAGTACCAGCGGGAGGGATAACAATGAGCAGTTCTTC
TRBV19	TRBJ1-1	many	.	CASSMGLLNTEAFF	TGTGCCAGTAGTATGGGTCTCTTGAACACTGAAGCTTTCTTT
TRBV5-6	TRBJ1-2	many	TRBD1	CASSFGQGIYGYTF	TGTGCCAGCAGTTTCGGACAGGGCATATACGGCTACACCTTC
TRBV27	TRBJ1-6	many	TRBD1	CASSLLTPPRGLSDSPLHF	TGTGCCAGCAGTTTATTAACCCCCCCCAGGGGGCTAAGCGATTCACCCCTCCACTTT
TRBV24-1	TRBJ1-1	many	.	CATSDLNGRFNF	TGTGCCACCAGTGATTTGAACGGCCGATTTAACTTT
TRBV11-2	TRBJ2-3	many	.	CASSSPDKGADTQYF	TGTGCCAGCAGCTCCCCGGACAAGGGGGCAGATACGCAGTATTTT
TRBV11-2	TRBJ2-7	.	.	CASSLDPPGDPYEQYF	TGTGCCAGCAGCTTAGATCCCCCGGGGGACCCCTACGAGCAGTACTTC
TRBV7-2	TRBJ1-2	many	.	CASRLDSPGYTF	TGTGCCAGCAGACTAGACAGCCCTGGCTACACCTTC
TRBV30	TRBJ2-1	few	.	CAWSGLGRTFSYNEQFF	TGTGCCTGGAGTGGTTTGGGCAGGACATTTAGCTACAATGAGCAGTTCTTC
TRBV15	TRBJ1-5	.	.	CATSRAEDPWEPQHF	TGTGCCACCAGCAGAGCCGAGGATCCATGGGAGCCCCAGCATTTT
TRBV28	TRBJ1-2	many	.	CASSLVSVYGYTF	TGTGCCAGCAGTTTAGTGTCAGTTTATGGCTACACCTTC
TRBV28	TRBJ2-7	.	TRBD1	CASSLGLKDRDPYEQYF	TGTGCCAGCAGTTTAGGGTTGAAGGACAGGGACCCCTACGAGCAGTACTTC
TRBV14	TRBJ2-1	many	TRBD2	CASSPLAGSNEQFF	TGTGCCAGCAGCCCCCTAGCGGGAAGCAATGAGCAGTTCTTC